The sequence of this T cell receptor (beta chain) was determined in a study of STAT5B mutations in CD4+ large granular lymphocyte leukemia. In the authors' methods: The detection floor for productive clonotype frequency was 2.59 x 10-5. Clones were read by immunoSEQ multiplex PCR, and TCRdb kept only the in-frame ones, dropping some. V and J calls and clone size are those listed in that table; D and trimming were worked out from the DNA. The sample yields about 9,500 clones, about 80% seen once. Remarks on this clone: As yet, its antigen is unknown.

Trimming pared 1 base from V and 0 bases from J, leaving 13 bases between. The germline V gene has CDR1 SGHTA and CDR2 FQGNSA. This CDR3 has 17 amino acids. Study-level findings and limits: No patients shared main leukemic clonotypes, though about 26% appeared at low frequency elsewhere. Compared with healthy controls (2/35), patient top clones favored TRBV06 (8/27).

The receptor's source is a man in his sixties with CD4+ T-cell large granular lymphocyte leukemia. The chain joins TRBV7-2 to TRBJ1-5, with D unresolved. The specimen was PBMCs. The chain's CDR3 is CASSLELAGNSNQPQHF. The DNA for the CDR3 is TGTGCCAGCAGCTTAGAGCTGGCAGGCAATAGCAATCAGCCCCAGCATTTT.